This TCR beta chain is drawn from a study of vaccination and CD4 T cells after COVID-19. Study details: Post-vaccine sampling followed dose two by a median roughly 76 days (range 14 to 241).

Treatment specified: 10-day PBMC culture with coronavirus spike peptide pools or control peptides (ViraFEST assay). Collection of the unexposed donor's CD4+ T cells took place before the COVID-19 pandemic (2011-2018). At the Johns Hopkins FTIC core, DNA taken from cultured CD4+ T cells was sequenced by way of the Oncomine TCR Beta short-read assay. Genomic DNA was extracted from cultured CD4+ T cells. TCRdb reprocessed the PCR reads with MiXCR, giving one entry per CDR3 protein. This sample has approximately 9,000 distinct CDR3 sequences, with about 40% found just once. Only one count was recorded for this clonotype. The antigen is undetermined. Sequencing was performed on CD4+ T cells from blood, cultured in vitro. The source of this sequence is a human donor in good health.

The CDR3 region has the DNA TGCGCCAGCCCGGTTCGCCACACTGAAGCTTTCTTT. Protein: CASPVRHTEAFF. The gene calls are TRBV5-1 and TRBJ1-1; D not resolved. The germline V gene has CDR1 SGHRS and CDR2 YFSETQ. CDR3 length: 12 amino acids. Trimming took off 7 bases at V and 3 bases at J, with 10 bases between the two ends.